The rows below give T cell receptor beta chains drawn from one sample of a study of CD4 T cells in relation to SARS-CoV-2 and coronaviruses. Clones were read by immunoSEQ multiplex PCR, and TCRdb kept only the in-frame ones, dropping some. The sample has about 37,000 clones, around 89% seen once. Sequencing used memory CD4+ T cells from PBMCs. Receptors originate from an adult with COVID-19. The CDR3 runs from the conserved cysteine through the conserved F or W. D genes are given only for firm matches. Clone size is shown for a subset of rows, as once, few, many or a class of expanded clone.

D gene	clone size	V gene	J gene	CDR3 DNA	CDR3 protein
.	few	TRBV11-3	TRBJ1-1	TGTGCCAGCAGCGCAAGGGAGAACACTGAAGCTTTCTTT	CASSARENTEAFF
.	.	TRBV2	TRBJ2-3	TGTGCCAGCAGGAAAACGATACTACGCACAGATACGCAGTATTTT	CASRKTILRTDTQYF
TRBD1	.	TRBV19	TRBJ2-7	TGTGCCAGTAGTAACAGGGGCTCCTACGAGCAGTACTTC	CASSNRGSYEQYF
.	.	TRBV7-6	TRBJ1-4	TGTGCCAGCAGCTTAGACCCTTCTCCCGGTGAAAAACTGTTTTTT	CASSLDPSPGEKLFF
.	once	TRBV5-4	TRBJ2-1	TGTGCCAGCAGCCCAACCTGGCGGGGCCGCTACAATGAGCAGTTCTTC	CASSPTWRGRYNEQFF
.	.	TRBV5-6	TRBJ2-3	TGTGCCAGCAGCCCTACAGGCCGACAACCGTACTGGCAGTATTTT	CASSPTGRQPYWQYF
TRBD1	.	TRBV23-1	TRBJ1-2	TGCGCCAGCAGTCGCGGACAGGGTGGGGATGGCTACACCTTC	CASSRGQGGDGYTF
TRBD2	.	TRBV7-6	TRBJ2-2	TGTGCCAGCAGGGTCGGTAGCGGGGGCACCGGGGAGCTGTTTTTT	CASRVGSGGTGELFF
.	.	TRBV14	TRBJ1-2	TGTGCCAGCAGCAAGACCCGAATCAAGGTCTATGGCTACACCTTC	CASSKTRIKVYGYTF
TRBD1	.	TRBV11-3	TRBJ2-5	TGTGCCAGCAGCTCCCCGACAGGGGATCGGGTAGAGACCCAGTACTTC	CASSSPTGDRVETQYF
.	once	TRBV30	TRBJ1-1	TGTGCCTGGAGTGGCATCCGATTTCTTCCAATGAACACTGAAGCTTTCTTT	CAWSGIRFLPMNTEAFF
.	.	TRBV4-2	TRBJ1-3	TGTGCCAGCAGCGCCAAAAAAACGACCTCTGGAAACACCATATATTTT	CASSAKKTTSGNTIYF
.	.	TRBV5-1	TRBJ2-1	TGCGCCAGCAGCTTCACAGGGATAAACAATGAGCAGTTCTTC	CASSFTGINNEQFF
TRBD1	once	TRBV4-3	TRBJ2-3	TGCGCCAGCAGCCGCAGGACTACAGGGGGTTTGTCCCCCGGTACGCAGTATTTT	CASSRRTTGGLSPGTQYF
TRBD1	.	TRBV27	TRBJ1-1	TGTGCCAGCAGCATCCCAGGGGGCGTTCACTTCTTT	CASSIPGGVHFF
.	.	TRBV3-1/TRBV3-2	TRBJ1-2	TGTGCCAGCAGCCAAGAAGGCTATGGCTACACCTTC	CASSQEGYGYTF
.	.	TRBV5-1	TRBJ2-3	TGCGCCAGCAGCGCCGGGCGAGGGAGTAGGGAAGATACGCAGTATTTT	CASSAGRGSREDTQYF
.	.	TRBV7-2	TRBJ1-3	TGTGCCAGCAGCTTATTCTCTTGGGGATCTGGAAACACCATATATTTT	CASSLFSWGSGNTIYF
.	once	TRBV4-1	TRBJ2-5	TGCGCCAGCAGCCAAGATCCCCGGGAGACCCAGTACTTC	CASSQDPRETQYF
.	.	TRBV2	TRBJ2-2	TGTGCCAGCATTAGAGGGAGAAACACCGGGGAGCTGTTTTTT	CASIRGRNTGELFF
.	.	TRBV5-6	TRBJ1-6	TGTGCCAGCAGCTTCACGAGCTCCTATAATTCACCCCTCCACTTT	CASSFTSSYNSPLHF
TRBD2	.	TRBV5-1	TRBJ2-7	TGCGCCAGCAGCTCCTTCGCGGGGGGCTTAAGCTACGAGCAGTACTTC	CASSSFAGGLSYEQYF
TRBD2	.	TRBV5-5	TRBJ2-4	TGTGCCAGCAGCCGAGGGGCTAGCGGGGCCCGGGAGGGTTACTTC	CASSRGASGAREGYF
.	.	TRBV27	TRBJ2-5	TGTGCCAGCCGGTCGTCGGGGGCAGGGCAAGAGACCCAGTACTTC	CASRSSGAGQETQYF